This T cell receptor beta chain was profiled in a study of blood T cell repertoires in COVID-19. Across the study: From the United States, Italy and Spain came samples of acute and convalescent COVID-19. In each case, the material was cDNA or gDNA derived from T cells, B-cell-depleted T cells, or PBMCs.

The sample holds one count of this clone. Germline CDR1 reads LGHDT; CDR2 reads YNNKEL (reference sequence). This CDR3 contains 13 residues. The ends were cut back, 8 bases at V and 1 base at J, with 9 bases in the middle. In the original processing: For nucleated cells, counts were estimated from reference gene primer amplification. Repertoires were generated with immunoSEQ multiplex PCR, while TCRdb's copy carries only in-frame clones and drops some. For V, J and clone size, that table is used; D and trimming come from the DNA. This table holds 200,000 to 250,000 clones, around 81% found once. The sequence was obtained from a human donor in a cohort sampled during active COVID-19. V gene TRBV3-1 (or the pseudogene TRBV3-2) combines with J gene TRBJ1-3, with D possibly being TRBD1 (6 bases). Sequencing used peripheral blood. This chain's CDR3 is CASRGASGNTIYF. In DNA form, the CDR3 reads TGTGCCAGCCGGGGGGCGTCTGGAAACACCATATATTTT.